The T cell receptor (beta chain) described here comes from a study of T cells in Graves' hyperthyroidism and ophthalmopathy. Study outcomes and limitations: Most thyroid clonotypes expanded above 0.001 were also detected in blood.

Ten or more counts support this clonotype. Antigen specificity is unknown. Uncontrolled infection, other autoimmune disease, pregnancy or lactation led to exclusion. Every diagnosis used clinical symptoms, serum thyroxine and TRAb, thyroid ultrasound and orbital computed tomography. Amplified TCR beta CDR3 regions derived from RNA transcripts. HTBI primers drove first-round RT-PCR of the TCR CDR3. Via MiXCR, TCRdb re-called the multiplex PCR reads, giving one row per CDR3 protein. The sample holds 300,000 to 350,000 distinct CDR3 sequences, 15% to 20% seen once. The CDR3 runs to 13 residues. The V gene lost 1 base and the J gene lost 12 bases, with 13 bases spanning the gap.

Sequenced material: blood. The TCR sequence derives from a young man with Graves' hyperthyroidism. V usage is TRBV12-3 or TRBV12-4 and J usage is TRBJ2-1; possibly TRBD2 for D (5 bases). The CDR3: CASSLGEPRGQFF. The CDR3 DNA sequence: TGTGCCAGCAGTTTAGGGGAGCCCCGGGGGCAGTTCTTC.